The clone carrying this T cell receptor beta chain was picked up many times. Its antigen is not identified. On each TCR cDNA molecule, a unique molecular identifier was present. Via MiXCR, TCRdb re-called the 5' RACE reads, giving one row per CDR3 protein. Of around 11,000 distinct CDR3 sequences listed, 7.9% are singletons. This sample is part of a study of spatial heterogeneity in lung cancer. Study as a whole: Each time, sequencing found more beta-chain sequences than alpha-chain sequences. There was a strong correlation between the counts of TCR transcripts measured in tumor regions and a T cell transcriptional module score that was calculated from matched bulk RNA-seq.

The time point here: sample taken at primary tumor resection. Whole RNA, isolated from tumor, nontumor lung or frozen PBMC, was sequenced without prior sorting. The germline gives CDR1 SGHRS, CDR2 YFSETQ. Trimming stripped 0 bases from V and 8 bases from J, with 11 bases between. The CDR3 totals 14 residues. Findings and limits, study-wide: Counts that tracked tumor mutation counts were those of expanded intratumoral alpha and beta TCRs.

The receptor was isolated from a female donor with early-stage non-small cell lung cancer. The V call is TRBV5-1, the J call TRBJ1-4, with a tentative D call TRBD1 (5 bases). The sample here was lung tumor tissue, taken at surgery. Written as DNA, the CDR3 is TGCGCCAGCAGCTTGGAGGGGTCGGGGGAAAAACTGTTTTTT. The encoded protein is CASSLEGSGEKLFF.